These 26 T cell receptor beta chains share one sample of origin, sequenced in a study of shared clonotypes between healthy human individuals (dated by TCRdb to 2020 to 2021). To prepare the library, the immunoSEQ multiplex PCR assay was applied. The clones in this table, taken by TCRdb from immuneACCESS, are in-frame only. Not every clone is retained; where verified, under half of the shortfall comes from an unresolved V gene, and the cause of the rest is unknown. This sample is represented by over a million clones; roughly 74% of them were singletons. The ten most abundant clones make up approximately 0.5% of the sample. Sequencing was done on a sample of memory CD4+ T cells from PBMCs. The cell subset or site label, read with the paper, signifies: CD45RA-negative fraction. These receptors were taken from a man between 18 and 35 years old in good health. Some clones in this sample may be carry-over from other donors' samples.

In its sample, this clone was seen a few times. J is TRBJ2-2 and V is TRBV19, with TRBD2 identical over 10 bases. J was trimmed by 7 bases and V by 8 bases; bases with no gene match: 7. CDR1 is LNHDA, CDR2 SQIVND, per germline (reference sequence). The CDR3 has 14 amino acids. CDR3 in amino acids: CASGASGSSGELFF. The CDR3 nucleotides are TGTGCCAGTGGGGCTAGCGGGAGTAGCGGGGAGCTGTTTTTT.

This clone is a singleton in its sample. The gene calls are TRBV7-9 and TRBJ2-3; 7 bases match TRBD1. The CDR3 totals 19 residues. Losses at the gene ends were 4 bases for V and 4 bases for J; bases not matched to a gene: 20. Germline V gene data show CDR1 as SEHNR and CDR2 as FQNEAQ (reference sequence). The CDR3 DNA is TGTGCCAGCAGCTCCAGAGGGGGCGGGCAGGGCACTATTCCAGATACGCAGTATTTT. It yields the protein CASSSRGGGQGTIPDTQYF.

V and J are TRBV2 and TRBJ2-6; TRBD1 might be the D (6 bases). Looked up from germline, CDR1 is SNHLY and CDR2 is FYNNEI. V dropped 7 bases and J dropped 2 bases, with 9 bases sitting between them. CDR3 length equals 14 residues. CDR3 region: CASKQGTGANVLTF. The CDR3 DNA follows: TGTGCCAGCAAACAGGGTACTGGGGCCAACGTCCTGACTTTC.

In the case of this clone: With a much larger clone just one base away, this may be a read error. V usage is TRBV7-7 and J usage is TRBJ2-5; the D gene is possibly TRBD2 (6 bases). Germline CDR1 is SSHAT and CDR2 is FNYEAQ (reference sequence). Trimming removed 5 bases from V and 5 bases from J, with 9 bases in between. CDR3 size: 12 residues. For the CDR3, the DNA is TGTGCCAGCAGCCCCCGGGGGGAGACCCAGTACTTC. Translation gives CASSPRGETQYF.

This clone has a single count. The V and J genes are TRBV6-1 and TRBJ2-3; TRBD2 matches 14 bases. The V and J ends lost 8 bases and 4 bases, in that order; junction bases with no gene match: 5. The germline V gene encodes CDR1 MNHNS and CDR2 SASEGT. The CDR3 runs 15 residues. The CDR3 DNA follows: TGTGCCAGCTGGGGACTAGCGGGAGTAGCAGATACGCAGTATTTT. It codes for CASWGLAGVADTQYF.

This chain links TRBV6-5 with TRBJ1-4; maybe TRBD1 (5 bases). The V end lost 6 bases, the J end lost 2 bases, and 10 bases lay between the germline ends. Germline V lookup: CDR1 MNHEY, CDR2 SVGAGI. CDR3 length equals 14 residues. CDR3 bases: TGTGCCAGCAGCGGGGGTACCACTAATGAAAAACTGTTTTTT. Translation gives CASSGGTTNEKLFF.

V usage is TRBV11-3 and J usage is TRBJ2-3; no clear D gene. Germline-derived CDR1 and CDR2 are SGHNT and YENEEA. Trimming stripped 5 bases from V and 8 bases from J, with 11 bases between. This CDR3 region has 12 residues. CDR3 protein: CASSPIKGTQYF. The CDR3 nucleotides are TGTGCCAGCAGCCCCATCAAGGGTACGCAGTATTTT. Filled out from reference TRBV11-3 and TRBJ2-3, the complete variable domain reads EAGVVQSPRYKIIEKKQPVAFWCNPISGHNTLYWYLQNLGQGPELLIRYENEEAVDDSQLPKDRFSAERLKGVDSTLKIQPAELGDSAVYLCASSPIKGTQYFGPGTRLTVL.

The rearrangement uses TRBV27 and TRBJ2-1; the D gene is possibly TRBD1 (6 bases). There are 16 residues in the CDR3. The germline V gene encodes CDR1 MNHEY and CDR2 SMNVEV (reference sequence). The V gene lost 3 bases and the J gene lost 4 bases, with 16 bases spanning the gap. CDR3 nucleotides: TGTGCCAGCAGTTTCAGGCCGTGGCAGGGGTACAATGAGCAGTTCTTC. It translates to CASSFRPWQGYNEQFF.

The gene calls are TRBV7-9 and TRBJ2-3; D assignment may be TRBD1 or TRBD2 (5 bases each). Looked up from germline, CDR1 is SEHNR and CDR2 is FQNEAQ (reference sequence). Trimming left V 1 base short and J 2 bases short, with 22 bases between. This CDR3 is built from 19 residues. The DNA for the CDR3 is TGTGCCAGCAGCTTAGAGGGCATGAGGGGCACCTTGTTCACAGATACGCAGTATTTT. The encoded protein is CASSLEGMRGTLFTDTQYF.

V is TRBV4-1 and J is TRBJ2-1, with D perhaps matching TRBD2 (7 bases). Germline CDR1 and CDR2: MGHRA and YSYEKL. V was pared by 3 bases and J by 3 bases, with 18 bases between. The CDR3 loop spans 17 amino acids. The CDR3 is CASSQGLGLGGYNEQFF. CDR3 sequence (DNA): TGCGCCAGCAGCCAGGGTCTAGGACTAGGGGGCTACAATGAGCAGTTCTTC.

The V and J genes are TRBV6-4 and TRBJ2-1, with 11 nucleotides matching TRBD2. Germline V gene data show CDR1 as MRHNA and CDR2 as SNTAGT. Trimming removed 5 bases from V and 12 bases from J; junction bases left unmatched: 12. This CDR3 has 15 residues. This CDR3 reads CASSPGLAAGLGQFF. In DNA form, the CDR3 reads TGTGCCAGCAGTCCGGGACTAGCGGCCGGTCTGGGGCAGTTCTTC.

The genes are TRBV19 and TRBJ1-2, with TRBD1 identical over 12 bases. Germline V gene sequence: CDR1 LNHDA, CDR2 SQIVND (reference sequence). The CDR3 length is 16 residues. Germline trimming cut 6 bases from V and 5 bases from J; bases unmatched to any gene: 10. CDR3 residues: CASSVPGQGARYGYTF. Written as DNA, the CDR3 is TGTGCCAGTAGCGTTCCGGGACAGGGGGCGCGGTATGGCTACACCTTC.

Details on this clone: This may be a read error: a much more frequent sequence differs by one nucleotide. The J gene is TRBJ1-5, the V gene TRBV7-8; D not certain. The germline V gene has CDR1 SGHVS and CDR2 FQNEAQ. V lost 1 base and J 4 bases, leaving 2 bases between the germline ends. CDR3 size: 12 residues. The CDR3 loop is CASSLGNQPQHF. CDR3 DNA: TGTGCCAGCAGCTTAGGAAATCAGCCCCAGCATTTT. The full variable domain, rest sourced from reference TRBV7-8 and TRBJ1-5, is GAGVSQSPRYKVAKRGQDVALRCDPISGHVSLFWYQQALGQGPEFLTYFQNEAQLDKSGLPSDRFFAERPEGSVSTLKIQRTQQEDSAVYLCASSLGNQPQHFGDGTRLSIL.

The chain combines TRBV5-1 with TRBJ1-2, with D perhaps TRBD1 (5 bases). Germline CDR1 and CDR2: SGHRS and YFSETQ. V was trimmed by 0 bases and J by 4 bases, leaving 13 bases between them. The CDR3 length is 15 residues. CDR3 bases: TGCGCCAGCAGCTTGGAAGGTTTCAGGGCCTATGGCTACACCTTC. It specifies CASSLEGFRAYGYTF.

V and J are TRBV19 and TRBJ2-1, with a weak D call TRBD2 (5 bases). This CDR3 comprises 13 residues. Germline-derived CDR1 and CDR2 are LNHDA and SQIVND (reference sequence). The ends were cut back, 6 bases at V and 3 bases at J, with 9 bases in the middle. CDR3 DNA sequence: TGTGCCAGTAGAGGACGGGGCTACAATGAGCAGTTCTTC. This translates into CASRGRGYNEQFF.

V gene TRBV4-2 combines with J gene TRBJ2-7; D unresolved. This CDR3 comprises 13 residues. V was trimmed by 3 bases and J by 6 bases, leaving 12 bases between them. Germline values: CDR1 LGHNA, CDR2 YNFKEQ. The CDR3: CASSHDQLREQYF. CDR3 nucleotide sequence: TGTGCCAGCAGCCATGATCAACTCCGCGAGCAGTACTTC.

The genes are TRBV15 and TRBJ1-5, with a possible D match to TRBD1 (5 bases). The CDR3 runs to 13 residues. V lost 5 bases and J lost 4, with 9 bases in between. The germline gives CDR1 LNHNV, CDR2 YYDKDF (reference sequence). The CDR3 sequence is CATSVDTNQPQHF. The DNA for the CDR3 is TGTGCCACCAGCGTGGACACAAATCAGCCCCAGCATTTT.

The chain joins TRBV30 to TRBJ2-7; no definite D call. CDR1 is GTSNPN and CDR2 is SVGIG in the germline V gene (reference sequence). The CDR3 is 12 residues long. The germline V and J ends were trimmed by 3 bases and 1 base, with 7 bases remaining between them. DNA for the CDR3: TGTGCCTGGAGGTCACAGTCCTACGAGCAGTACTTC. Its protein is CAWRSQSYEQYF. Looking up the rest from reference TRBV30 and TRBJ2-7 gives the full variable domain: SQTIHQWPATLVQPVGSPLSLECTVEGTSNPNLYWYRQAAGRGLQLLFYSVGIGQISSEVPQNLSASRPQDRQFILSSKKLLLSDSGFYLCAWRSQSYEQYFGPGTRLTVT.

The sample holds a few counts of this clone. CDR3 residues: CASSFERVTGELFF. The CDR3 DNA is TGTGCCAGCAGTTTCGAGCGGGTCACCGGGGAGCTGTTTTTT. The chain is built from TRBV28 and TRBJ2-2; D is perhaps TRBD2 (6 bases). The CDR3 runs to 14 residues. Germline values: CDR1 MDHEN, CDR2 SYDVKM. V was trimmed by 3 bases and J by 4 bases, leaving 9 bases between them.

J is TRBJ1-5 and V is TRBV2; 8 bases are a match to TRBD1. The CDR3 length is 16 residues. The V and J ends lost 9 bases and 0 bases, in that order; junction bases with no gene match: 10. Germline lookup yields CDR1 SNHLY and CDR2 FYNNEI. The CDR3 DNA is TGTGCCAGTAAGGACAGGGCCCGGTATAGCAATCAGCCCCAGCATTTT. Translated: CASKDRARYSNQPQHF.

The chain has TRBV7-8 and TRBJ2-7, with TRBD2 matching over 10 bases. CDR1 and CDR2 from the germline V gene are SGHVS and FQNEAQ. The CDR3 totals 15 residues. The V segment lost 1 base and the J segment 5 bases; nucleotides outside the gene matches: 5. The CDR3 region is CASSLEREGQDEQYF. The CDR3 nucleotides are TGTGCCAGCAGCTTAGAGCGGGAGGGCCAGGACGAGCAGTACTTC.

V usage is TRBV5-1 and J usage is TRBJ2-2; TRBD1 is a possible D gene (6 bases). V was trimmed by 1 base and J by 5 bases, leaving 12 bases between them. The germline gives CDR1 SGHRS, CDR2 YFSETQ. This CDR3 is 15 amino acids long. The CDR3: CASSLIGGETGELFF. The CDR3 DNA reads TGCGCCAGCAGCTTGATAGGGGGTGAAACCGGGGAGCTGTTTTTT.

V and J are TRBV5-1 and TRBJ2-2; TRBD1 might be the D (6 bases). The germline gives CDR1 SGHRS, CDR2 YFSETQ. V lost 6 bases and J lost 3, with 12 bases in between. CDR3 size: 14 residues. CDR3 sequence reads: CASTRDTHTGELFF. The CDR3 nucleotides are TGCGCCAGCACCCGGGACACTCACACCGGGGAGCTGTTTTTT.

V usage is TRBV10-3 and J usage is TRBJ1-4; TRBD1 is a possible D gene (5 bases). This CDR3 region has 15 residues. The germline gives CDR1 ENHRY, CDR2 SYGVKD. V dropped 0 bases and J dropped 7 bases, with 12 bases sitting between them. CDR3 nucleotides: TGTGCCATCAGTGAGTCGGGCAGGGCGACTGAAAAACTGTTTTTT. Translating it yields CAISESGRATEKLFF.

The chain links TRBV6-1 to TRBJ1-1; D perhaps matches TRBD1 (5 bases). Germline CDR1 MNHNS, CDR2 SASEGT. V was clipped by 3 bases and J by 3 bases, with 11 bases between them. The CDR3 runs to 14 residues. In DNA, the CDR3 is TGTGCCAGCAGTGAGAGGGGCGAGGACACTGAAGCTTTCTTT. Its translation is CASSERGEDTEAFF.

Of note for this clone: The sample holds other DNA sequences that translate to the same CDR3. V and J are TRBV5-6 and TRBJ2-1, with 12 nucleotides matching TRBD2. CDR1 and CDR2 (germline): SGHDT, YYEEEE. The ends lost 0 bases at V and 4 bases at J; junction bases unmatched: 5. This CDR3 is built from 17 residues. The CDR3 bases are TGTGCCAGCAGCTTGGAACTAGCGGGAGGAGGGTACAATGAGCAGTTCTTC. Its protein product is CASSLELAGGGYNEQFF.